The 29 T cell receptor beta chains reported below all come from one sample, sequenced in a study of tumor and adjacent non-tumor tissue in lung cancer (dated by TCRdb to 2017 to 2018). Libraries were made using multiplex PCR. Instrument on record: Illumina HiSeq 2500. Following protocols modified from ARM-PCR, the researchers constructed TCRbeta libraries through three rounds of nested PCR with primers (Table S4). TCRdb reprocessing: public reads trimmed at Q25 with fastp, clones called with MiXCR, in-frame beta chains kept. Rows matching on CDR3 protein sequence are summarized as one entry with the most common DNA and genes. This sample lists some 100,000 distinct CDR3 sequences; 50% to 70% were detected once. The top ten clonotypes cover about 19% of the sample. RNA was isolated from bulk unsorted tissue, and RNA quality was assessed with a NanoDrop ND-1000 and an Agilent 2100. The normal lung samples consisted of distant non-tumor tissue collected more than 3 cm from the tumor edge.

Input material: distant non-tumor lung tissue. The source is a young man with non-small cell lung cancer.

The count of this clonotype is one. The CDR3 carries no conserved terminal phenylalanine or tryptophan, so it likely arises from a read error. The CDR3 sequence: CASSQDPGASYGQYL. CDR3 sequence (DNA): TGCGCCAGCAGTCAAGACCCAGGGGCATCCTACGGGCAGTACTTA. V is TRBV4-1 and J is TRBJ2-7, with TRBD1 as a possible D gene (6 bases). Germline V CDR1 and CDR2: MGHRA, YSYEKL. There are 15 residues in the CDR3.

About this clonotype: An end of the junction differs from the germline gene, which may be a read error. The chain is built from TRBV5-4 and TRBJ2-6; the match to TRBD1 covers 8 bases. The germline V gene encodes CDR1 SGHNT and CDR2 YYREEE (reference sequence). This CDR3 region has 18 residues. The CDR3 is CVSSPRAGGSSEANVLTF. The CDR3 nucleotides read TGTGTCAGCAGTCCCCGCGCAGGGGGCAGCTCTGAGGCCAACGTCCTGACTTTC.

The genes are TRBV20-1 and TRBJ1-6; D is possibly TRBD1 (5 bases). The CDR3 loop spans 13 amino acids. The germline V gene has CDR1 DFQATT and CDR2 SNEGSKA (reference sequence). The ends were cut back, 3 bases at V and 4 bases at J, with 7 bases in the middle. DNA of the CDR3: TGCAGTGCTAGGGACATTTATAATTCACCCCTCCACTTT. Amino acids: CSARDIYNSPLHF.

Worth noting for this clonotype: An end of the junction does not agree with germline; a read error may underlie this. The chain joins TRBV10-3 to TRBJ1-6; D gene ambiguous. CDR3 length equals 16 residues. CDR1 ENHRY and CDR2 SYGVKD come from the germline V gene. In nucleotides, the CDR3 is TGTGCCATCAATGAGTCGAGCGGCCCCTATAATTCATCCCTCCACTTT. It is translated as CAINESSGPYNSSLHF.

This clonotype came up a few times. At one boundary the junction diverges from the germline segment, which might be a read error. This chain connects TRBV20-1 to TRBJ2-7; tentative D call: TRBD1 (6 bases). The germline CDR1 and CDR2 sequences are DFQATT and SNEGSKA (reference sequence). The CDR3 extends over 15 amino acids. The CDR3 protein is CSADPGHLDSGERYF. The CDR3, as DNA: TGTAGTGCCGACCCGGGACACCTAGACTCGGGCGAGCGGTACTTC.

This clonotype was counted ten times or more. The rearrangement joins TRBV4-1 to TRBJ2-5, with 13 bases identical to TRBD2. The germline V gene encodes CDR1 MGHRA and CDR2 YSYEKL. With V trimmed by 1 base and J by 2 bases, 4 bases remained unmatched. CDR3 length: 17 amino acids. The CDR3 coding sequence is TGCGCCAGCAGCCAAGGATTACTAGCGGGGGGGCAAGAGACCCAGTACTTC. The encoded protein is CASSQGLLAGGQETQYF.

Worth noting for this clonotype: Possible read error: a much larger clone is one base away. This chain links TRBV10-3 with TRBJ2-7; weak D call: TRBD1 (5 bases). This CDR3 comprises 14 residues. V gave up 6 bases and J gave up 7 bases, with 19 bases separating them. CDR1 is ENHRY and CDR2 is SYGVKD in the germline V gene. Here the CDR3 DNA reads TGTGCCATCAGGTCCCATGGGGCATCCGGGGAGCAGTACTTC. As protein: CAIRSHGASGEQYF.

As regards this clonotype: This may stem from a read error, because a much larger clone lies one nucleotide away. The chain links TRBV10-3 to TRBJ2-2; D may be TRBD2 (5 bases). With 10 bases removed from V and 7 bases from J, the gap between germline ends came to 22 bases. This CDR3 has 15 residues. Germline CDR1 is ENHRY and CDR2 is SYGVKD. The CDR3 sequence: CATRAGLGLHGELFF. DNA of the CDR3: TGTGCCACACGGGCGGGTTTGGGTTTGCACGGGGAGCTGTTTTTT.

DNA of the CDR3: TGTGCCAGCAGCGCACAGGGGTGGGATGGCCGCTATGAGCAGTTCTTC. It encodes CASSAQGWDGRYEQFF. The rearrangement joins TRBV11-1 to TRBJ2-1, with 7 bases lining up with TRBD1. The trim removed 5 bases at V and 8 bases at J, leaving 15 bases unmatched. Germline CDR1 and CDR2: SGHAT and FQDESV (reference sequence). The CDR3 spans 16 residues.

The genes are TRBV11-1 and TRBJ2-5; tentative D call: TRBD2 (5 bases). The CDR3 is made up of 16 amino acids. CDR1 and CDR2 (germline): SGHAT, FQDESV (reference sequence). With 4 bases removed from V and 8 bases from J, the gap between germline ends came to 23 bases. The CDR3 bases are TGTGCCAGCAGCTCCCAACGGTGGGCCCTCGGGGAAACCCAGTACTTC. Protein: CASSSQRWALGETQYF.

The CDR3 sequence is CASSYSGTPDEKLFF. For the CDR3, the DNA is TGTGCCAGCAGTTACAGCGGGACTCCGGATGAAAAACTGTTTTTT. This chain joins TRBV6-5 and TRBJ1-4; D may be TRBD1 (5 bases). CDR1 and CDR2 (germline): MNHEY, SVGAGI. Trimming removed 2 bases from V and 6 bases from J, with 13 bases in between. The CDR3 is 15 amino acids.

The chain has TRBV11-2 and TRBJ2-7, with TRBD1 matching 8 bases. J was trimmed by 3 bases and V by 2 bases; bases with no gene match: 3. This CDR3 is built from 14 residues. The V gene's germline CDR1 is SGHAT and CDR2 FQNNGV. CDR3 nucleotide sequence: TGTGCCAGCAGCTTACTAGGGACAGGCTACGAGCAGTACTTC. Its protein is CASSLLGTGYEQYF.

The gene calls are TRBV11-2 and TRBJ2-3; no clear D. Near its end, the DNA agrees better with TRBJ1-5, so the J call may be wrong. This CDR3 is built from 11 residues. Germline CDR1 SGHAT, CDR2 FQNNGV. The CDR3 region has the DNA TGTGCCAGCAGCTTAGTAGATACGCAGCATTTT. Protein product: CASSLVDTQHF.

CDR3 sequence (DNA): TGTGCCAGCAGCATTTCGACTCAAAGGGTCACTGAAGCTTTCTTT. Translating it yields CASSISTQRVTEAFF. V is TRBV11-1 and J is TRBJ1-1; D gene unclear. Trimming left V 5 bases short and J 4 bases short, with 17 bases between. Germline values: CDR1 SGHAT, CDR2 FQDESV (reference sequence). CDR3 size: 15 residues.

The CDR3 DNA sequence: TGTGCCATCAGTGCGGACAGCTACGAGCAGTACTTC. Protein: CAISADSYEQYF. The V and J genes are TRBV10-3 and TRBJ2-7; D might be TRBD1 (6 bases). Germline assignment: CDR1 ENHRY and CDR2 SYGVKD. The CDR3 has 12 amino acids. V dropped 4 bases and J dropped 3 bases, with 7 bases sitting between them.

The chain joins TRBV4-2 to TRBJ2-1; 10 bases are a match to TRBD2. V gave up 4 bases and J gave up 16 bases; unmatched junction bases: 16. The length of the CDR3 is 15 residues. CDR1 and CDR2 (germline): LGHNA, YNFKEQ. CDR3 loop: CASSPRSGGDNEHFF. For the CDR3, the DNA is TGTGCCAGCAGCCCCCGGAGCGGGGGGGACAATGAACATTTCTTC.

This clonotype showed up just once. In this CDR3 the conserved last residue, phenylalanine or tryptophan, is missing, so a read error is likely. The V and J genes are TRBV4-1 and TRBJ2-7, with TRBD1 as a possible D gene (5 bases). The CDR3 length is 13 residues. Trimming pared 1 base from V and 5 bases from J, leaving 9 bases between. From germline, CDR1 is MGHRA and CDR2 YSYEKL. The DNA of the CDR3 is TGCGCCAGCAGCCAAGTTAAGGACAACGAGCAGTACCTC. Encoded protein: CASSQVKDNEQYL.

As regards this clonotype: At one boundary the junction diverges from the germline segment, which might be a read error. In nucleotides, the CDR3 is TGCGCCAGCAGCCTTAGCGGGGCGACGACAGATACGCAGTATTTT. Its protein is CASSLSGATTDTQYF. This chain uses TRBV6-5 with TRBJ2-3, with 8 positions matching TRBD2. The germline V gene encodes CDR1 MNHEY and CDR2 SVGAGI. The CDR3 extends over 15 amino acids.

As concerns this clonotype: Its ends do not fully match the called genes, so a read error is possible. V usage is TRBV4-1 and J usage is TRBJ1-5; tentatively, D is TRBD1 (5 bases). The CDR3 extends over 15 amino acids. Germline lookup yields CDR1 MGHRA and CDR2 YSYEKL. CDR3 nucleotides: TGCGCCAGCAGCCAAGTGTGGCAGGGCAATCAGTCCCAGCATTTT. It encodes CASSQVWQGNQSQHF.

As regards this clonotype: Germline is not matched at one junction end, which may reflect a read error. This chain uses TRBV30 with TRBJ2-2, with TRBD1 as a possible D gene (6 bases). The CDR3 is 13 residues long. From germline, CDR1 is GTSNPN and CDR2 SVGIG (reference sequence). The CDR3 coding sequence is TGTGCCTGGAGATGGCAGGGGTTCGGGGAGCTGTGTTTT. Encoded protein: CAWRWQGFGELCF. Variable domain in full (rest from reference TRBV30 and TRBJ2-2): SQTIHQWPATLVQPVGSPLSLECTVEGTSNPNLYWYRQAAGRGLQLLFYSVGIGQISSEVPQNLSASRPQDRQFILSSKKLLLSDSGFYLCAWRWQGFGELCFGEGSRLTVL.

Concerning this clonotype itself: At one end the junction does not follow the germline gene, possibly because of a read error. This chain joins TRBV20-1 and TRBJ2-2, with TRBD2 as a possible D gene (6 bases). CDR1 and CDR2 (germline): DFQATT, SNEGSKA (reference sequence). The CDR3 is made up of 16 amino acids. The CDR3 nucleotides are TGCAGTGCTAGAGATGAAAAGTGGGGTAACACCGGGGAGGTGTTTTTT. Its translation: CSARDEKWGNTGEVFF.

Note on this clonotype: Being one base from a much bigger clone, this may be a read error. The gene calls are TRBV4-2 and TRBJ2-3; 9 bases are a match to TRBD2. The CDR3 length is 18 residues. Germline-derived CDR1 and CDR2 are LGHNA and YNFKEQ. V gave up 2 bases and J gave up 0 bases; unmatched junction bases: 9. DNA of the CDR3: TGTGCCAGCAGCCAATTATCGAGCGGGGGGTCTAGCACAGATACGCAGTATTTT. This encodes CASSQLSSGGSSTDTQYF.

Regarding this clonotype: A much larger clone is a single base away; this may be a read error. V and J are TRBV24-1 and TRBJ1-1; weak D call: TRBD1 (5 bases). The CDR3 is 14 amino acids. CDR1 is KGHDR and CDR2 is SFDVKD in the germline V gene. The CDR3 DNA follows: TGTGTCACCAGTGCTTCCCAATGGGGGGCTGAAGCTTTCTTT. Translation: CVTSASQWGAEAFF.

In its sample, this clonotype ranks as medium-sized. DNA of the CDR3: TGCAGCGTTGGACAGGTCGGCGGGGAGCTGTTTTTT. Protein sequence: CSVGQVGGELFF. This sequence joins TRBV29-1 and TRBJ2-2; perhaps TRBD1 as D (6 bases). V dropped 4 bases and J dropped 7 bases, with 10 bases sitting between them. Germline V gene lookup returns CDR1 SQVTM and CDR2 ANQGSEA. The CDR3 loop spans 12 amino acids.

The chain joins TRBV10-3 to TRBJ2-2; the D gene is possibly TRBD1 (6 bases). CDR1 is ENHRY and CDR2 is SYGVKD in the germline V gene. The CDR3 is 16 amino acids. The germline V and J ends were trimmed by 3 bases and 0 bases, with 11 bases remaining between them. DNA for the CDR3: TGTGCCATCAGTGACTGGGGGCCTACGAACACCGGGGAGCTGTTTTTT. Protein product: CAISDWGPTNTGELFF.

Concerning this clonotype itself: The CDR3 does not end in the conserved phenylalanine or tryptophan, so this is likely a read error. The limits of the CDR3 on the DNA are not certain, so only TCRdb's listed CDR3 is given. The gene calls are TRBV20-1 and TRBJ2-3; the D call in the table, TRBD2, was not verified against the DNA. The CDR3 adds up to 14 amino acids, both ends counted. CDR1 DFQATT and CDR2 SNEGSKA come from the germline V gene (reference sequence). Here the CDR3 reads CSAVGRLVLDTQYL.

A note on this clonotype: The junction shows a germline mismatch at one end, possibly a read error. This chain links TRBV10-3 with TRBJ2-3, with D possibly TRBD2 on 6 matching bases. This CDR3 contains 13 residues. Germline V gene data show CDR1 as ENHRY and CDR2 as SYGVKD. This CDR3 reads CTIDTIGGDTQYF. The CDR3 DNA is TGTACCATCGATACTATCGGGGGAGATACGCAGTATTTT.

In its sample, this clonotype was seen many times. The chain joins TRBV11-2 to TRBJ2-2; D not certain. Between the trimmed V and J ends, which lost 1 base and 0 bases, there was a span of 6 bases. CDR1 is SGHAT, CDR2 FQNNGV, per germline. The CDR3 is 15 residues long. The CDR3 is CASSLVPSNTGELFF. As DNA, the CDR3 is TGTGCCAGCAGCTTAGTACCGTCGAACACCGGGGAGCTGTTTTTT. The full variable domain, completed using reference TRBV11-2 and TRBJ2-2, is EAGVAQSPRYKIIEKRQSVAFWCNPISGHATLYWYQQILGQGPKLLIQFQNNGVVDDSQLPKDRFSAERLKGVDSTLKIQPAKLEDSAVYLCASSLVPSNTGELFFGEGSRLTVL.

Regarding this clonotype: This sequence may be a read error, since a much larger clone differs from it by one base. The V call is TRBV6-1, the J call TRBJ1-1, with D uncertain. The length of the CDR3 is 12 residues. Germline V gene lookup returns CDR1 MNHNS and CDR2 SASEGT. In DNA, the CDR3 is TGTGCCAGCTGTGACCCTTACACTGAAGCTTTCTTT. This translates into CASCDPYTEAFF.